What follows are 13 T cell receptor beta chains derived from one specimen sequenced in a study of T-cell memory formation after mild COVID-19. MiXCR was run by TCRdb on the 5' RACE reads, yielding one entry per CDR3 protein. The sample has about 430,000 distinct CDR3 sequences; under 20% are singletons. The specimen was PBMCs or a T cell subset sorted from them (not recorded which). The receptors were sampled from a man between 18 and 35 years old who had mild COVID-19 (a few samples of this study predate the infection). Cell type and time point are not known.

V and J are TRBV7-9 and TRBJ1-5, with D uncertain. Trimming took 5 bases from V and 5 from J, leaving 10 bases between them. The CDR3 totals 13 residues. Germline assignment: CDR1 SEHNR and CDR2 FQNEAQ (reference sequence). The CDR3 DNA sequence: TGTGCCAGCAGCCGAGAAGGGCATCAGCCCCAGCATTTT. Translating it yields CASSREGHQPQHF.

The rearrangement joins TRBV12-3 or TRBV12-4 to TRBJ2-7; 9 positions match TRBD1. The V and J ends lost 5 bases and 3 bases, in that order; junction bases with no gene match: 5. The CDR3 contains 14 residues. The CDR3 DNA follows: TGTGCCAGCAGTCGCCCGGACAGGGGCTACGAGCAGTACGTC. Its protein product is CASSRPDRGYEQYV.

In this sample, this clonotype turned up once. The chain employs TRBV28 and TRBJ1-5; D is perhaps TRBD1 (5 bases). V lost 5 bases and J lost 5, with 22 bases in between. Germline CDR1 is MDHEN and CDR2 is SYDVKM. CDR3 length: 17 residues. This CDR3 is CASSPPRWAGTYQPQHF. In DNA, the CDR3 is TGTGCCAGCAGTCCCCCCCGGTGGGCAGGGACCTATCAGCCCCAGCATTTT. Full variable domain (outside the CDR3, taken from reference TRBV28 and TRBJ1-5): DVKVTQSSRYLVKRTGEKVFLECVQDMDHENMFWYRQDPGLGLRLIYFSYDVKMKEKGDIPEGYSVSREKKERFSLILESASTNQTSMYLCASSPPRWAGTYQPQHFGDGTRLSIL.

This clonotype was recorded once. The chain's CDR3 is CASSLGSGNYEQYF. CDR3 in DNA: TGTGCCAGCAGCTTAGGTTCAGGGAACTACGAGCAGTACTTC. The chain couples TRBV11-3 to TRBJ2-7; possibly TRBD1 for D (5 bases). V gave up 1 base and J gave up 3 bases, with 10 bases separating them. CDR1 is SGHNT and CDR2 is YENEEA in the germline V gene. The CDR3 has 14 amino acids.

CDR3 amino acids: CASSLEIMGTGDYEQYF. For the CDR3, the DNA is TGCGCCAGCAGCTTGGAGATTATGGGGACAGGGGACTACGAGCAGTACTTC. V is TRBV5-1 and J is TRBJ2-7; 10 nucleotides line up with TRBD1. Germline V CDR1 and CDR2: SGHRS, YFSETQ. The CDR3 loop spans 17 amino acids. Trimming at V came to 0 bases and at J to 3 bases, leaving 9 bases not matched to a gene.

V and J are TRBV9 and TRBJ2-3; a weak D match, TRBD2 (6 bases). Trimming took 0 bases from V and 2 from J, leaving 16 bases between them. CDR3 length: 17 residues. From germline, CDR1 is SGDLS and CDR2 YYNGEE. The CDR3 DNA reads TGTGCCAGCAGCGTAGAAGGAAGACTAGATTACACAGATACGCAGTATTTT. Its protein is CASSVEGRLDYTDTQYF.

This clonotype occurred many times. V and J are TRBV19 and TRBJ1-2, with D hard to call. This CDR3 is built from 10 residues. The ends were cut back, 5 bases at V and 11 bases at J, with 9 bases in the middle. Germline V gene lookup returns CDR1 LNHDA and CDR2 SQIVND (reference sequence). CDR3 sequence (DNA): TGTGCCAGTAGTGCCGGTAGTTACACCTTC. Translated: CASSAGSYTF.

CDR3 DNA: TGTGCCAGCAGCTTAGCACCAAAGGGGCCCGGCTACACCTTC. Protein sequence: CASSLAPKGPGYTF. The V gene is TRBV7-2, the J gene TRBJ1-2, with TRBD1 as a possible D gene (5 bases). The CDR3 contains 14 residues. Trimming pared 0 bases from V and 8 bases from J, leaving 13 bases between. Germline CDR1 and CDR2: SGHTA and FQGNSA.

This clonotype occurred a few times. The chain's CDR3 is CASSSLTSGGTDTQYF. Here the CDR3 DNA reads TGTGCCAGCAGCTCGCTGACTAGTGGGGGCACAGATACGCAGTATTTT. The chain combines TRBV5-4 with TRBJ2-3, with a weak D call TRBD2 (6 bases). The CDR3 is 16 amino acids. The germline gives CDR1 SGHNT, CDR2 YYREEE (reference sequence). V dropped 3 bases and J dropped 1 base, with 15 bases sitting between them.

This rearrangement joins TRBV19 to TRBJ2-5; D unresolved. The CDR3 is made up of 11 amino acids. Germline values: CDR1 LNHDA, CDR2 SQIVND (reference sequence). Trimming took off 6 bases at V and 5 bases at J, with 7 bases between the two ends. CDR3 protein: CASRTGETQYF. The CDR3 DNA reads TGTGCCAGTAGGACCGGGGAGACCCAGTACTTC.

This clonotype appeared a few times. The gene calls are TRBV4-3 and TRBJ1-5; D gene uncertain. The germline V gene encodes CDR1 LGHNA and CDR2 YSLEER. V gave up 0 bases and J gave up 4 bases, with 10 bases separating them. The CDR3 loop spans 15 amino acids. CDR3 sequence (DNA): TGCGCCAGCAGCCAAGATTTTCGGGATAATCAGCCCCAGCATTTT. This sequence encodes CASSQDFRDNQPQHF.

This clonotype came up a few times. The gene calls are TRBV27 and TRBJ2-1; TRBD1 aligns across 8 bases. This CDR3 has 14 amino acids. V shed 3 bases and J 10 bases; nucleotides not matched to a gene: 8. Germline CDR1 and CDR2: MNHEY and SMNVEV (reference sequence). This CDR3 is CASSFTLGQGEQFF. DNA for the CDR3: TGTGCCAGCAGTTTTACCCTCGGACAGGGAGAGCAGTTCTTC.

In nucleotides, the CDR3 is TGTGCCACCAAAGCGGGCTCTTACCGCTCCTACGAGCAGTACGTC. Amino acid sequence: CATKAGSYRSYEQYV. J is TRBJ2-7 and V is TRBV5-8; weak D call: TRBD2 (6 bases). Trimming pared 9 bases from V and 0 bases from J, leaving 19 bases between. Germline-derived CDR1 and CDR2 are SGHTS and YDEGEE. The CDR3 covers 15 residues.